This passage covers 29 T cell receptor beta chains from one sample sequenced in a study of blood T cell repertoires in COVID-19. Clones were sequenced by immunoSEQ multiplex PCR, and TCRdb holds only the in-frame ones, with some missing. The sample has more than 95,000 clones; 80% to 90% are singletons. The sample taken for sequencing was peripheral blood. The source of these receptors is a man in his 60s with acute or convalescent COVID-19.

The chain uses TRBV6-5 and TRBJ1-2, with D tentatively TRBD1 (5 bases). The CDR3 sequence is 13 residues long. Germline CDR1 is MNHEY and CDR2 is SVGAGI. Deletions cut 8 bases from V and 5 bases from J, with 15 bases between. CDR3 in DNA: TGTGCCAGCGGGGCCCAAGCCGATTATGGCTACACCTTC. It specifies CASGAQADYGYTF.

The chain combines TRBV18 with TRBJ1-6; D remains ambiguous. The CDR3 is made up of 20 amino acids. The V gene's germline CDR1 is KGHSH and CDR2 LQKENI. V was shortened by 1 base and J by 6 bases, with 25 bases between the two germline ends. This CDR3 is CASSPREGRNFPLGNSPLHF. The CDR3 DNA reads TGTGCCAGCTCACCACGGGAAGGGAGAAACTTTCCCCTCGGTAATTCACCCCTCCACTTT.

CDR3 DNA sequence: TGTGCCAGCAGTTACTCATTCCAGGGGGCGAACTACGAGCAGTACTTC. It is translated as CASSYSFQGANYEQYF. The V gene is TRBV6-5, the J gene TRBJ2-7; 8 bases match TRBD1. The CDR3 runs to 16 residues. The V segment lost 0 bases and the J segment 3 bases; nucleotides outside the gene matches: 7. In germline, CDR1 is MNHEY, CDR2 SVGAGI.

The chain is built from TRBV5-1 and TRBJ2-5; 7 nucleotides match TRBD2. The CDR3 runs 15 residues. J lost 1 base, V lost 2 bases, and 5 bases had no gene match. Per the germline V gene, CDR1 is SGHRS and CDR2 is YFSETQ. CDR3 residues: CASSLASGVQETQYF. The CDR3, as DNA: TGCGCCAGCAGCTTAGCCAGCGGGGTCCAAGAGACCCAGTACTTC.

The chain couples TRBV6-2 or TRBV6-3 to TRBJ1-5; D gene ambiguous. In germline, CDR1 is MNHEY, CDR2 SVGEGT. The CDR3 has 15 amino acids. V shed 4 bases and J shed 1 base, with 11 bases lying between them. CDR3 sequence reads: CASSSTTSSNQPQHF. The CDR3 DNA is TGTGCCAGCAGTTCAACCACTAGCAGCAATCAGCCCCAGCATTTT.

V usage is TRBV6-5 and J usage is TRBJ2-7; D perhaps matches TRBD2 (5 bases). Germline CDR1 and CDR2: MNHEY and SVGAGI. This CDR3 contains 15 residues. V shed 2 bases and J shed 1 base, with 12 bases lying between them. In DNA, the CDR3 is TGTGCCAGCAGTTACCTCGCGGGCTTATCCTACGAGCAGTACTTC. It codes for CASSYLAGLSYEQYF.

The DNA of the CDR3 is TGTGCCAGCAGTTTTTGGGCTGGACAGCCCCAGCATTTT. Translating gives CASSFWAGQPQHF. This chain links TRBV28 with TRBJ1-5; no definite D call. The CDR3 covers 13 residues. Trimming stripped 3 bases from V and 7 bases from J, with 10 bases between. Germline lookup yields CDR1 MDHEN and CDR2 SYDVKM.

The chain recombines TRBV12-5 with TRBJ1-6; D gene uncertain. The CDR3 spans 13 residues. V lost 10 bases and J 7 bases, leaving 14 bases between the germline ends. The germline V gene encodes CDR1 LGHNT and CDR2 FRNRAP. CDR3 residues: CATSGEGNSPLHF. The CDR3 region has the DNA TGTGCTACCTCCGGGGAGGGAAATTCACCCCTCCACTTT. The variable domain in full, with the rest retrieved from reference TRBV12-5 and TRBJ1-6, is DARVTQTPRHKVTEMGQEVTMRCQPILGHNTVFWYRQTMMQGLELLAYFRNRAPLDDSGMPKDRFSAEMPDATLATLKIQPSEPRDSAVYFCATSGEGNSPLHFGNGTRLTVT.

The chain couples TRBV7-9 to TRBJ1-4, with 8 nucleotides matching TRBD1. The CDR3 runs 13 residues. CDR1 is SEHNR, CDR2 FQNEAQ, per germline (reference sequence). Trimming removed 4 bases from V and 10 bases from J; junction bases left unmatched: 5. The CDR3 DNA is TGTGCCAGCAGCTATTTAACAGGGGGAAAACTGTTTTTT. Its translation: CASSYLTGGKLFF.

This clone showed up just a few times. The V and J genes are TRBV4-2 and TRBJ1-1, with D unclear. Germline V gene lookup returns CDR1 LGHNA and CDR2 YNFKEQ. Trimming cost V 6 bases and J 2 bases, with 22 bases left between them. This CDR3 is 17 amino acids long. The CDR3 is CASRQLFAGRGNTEAFF. For the CDR3, the DNA is TGTGCCAGCAGACAACTATTCGCGGGGAGAGGTAACACTGAAGCTTTCTTT.

This chain joins TRBV5-4 and TRBJ1-2; the D gene is possibly TRBD1 (6 bases). The V gene lost 3 bases and the J gene lost 5 bases, with 17 bases spanning the gap. Looked up from germline, CDR1 is SGHNT and CDR2 is YYREEE (reference sequence). The CDR3 contains 15 residues. CDR3 residues: CASSSRQARTYGYTF. In DNA form, the CDR3 reads TGTGCCAGCAGCTCCCGACAGGCTAGGACATATGGCTACACCTTC.

This chain uses TRBV29-1 with TRBJ2-1, with TRBD2 matching over 7 bases. The J segment lost 4 bases and the V segment lost 6 bases, leaving 15 bases of the junction unmatched. This CDR3 has 16 residues. The V gene's germline CDR1 is SQVTM and CDR2 ANQGSEA. CDR3 in amino acids: CSVALGRVGIYNEQFF. CDR3 DNA sequence: TGCAGCGTCGCCCTGGGGAGGGTCGGGATATACAATGAGCAGTTCTTC.

The CDR3: CASSPPTYEQYF. The CDR3 DNA follows: TGTGCCAGCAGCCCGCCTACCTACGAGCAGTACTTC. The chain uses TRBV5-5 and TRBJ2-7; D not certain. Germline values: CDR1 SGHKS, CDR2 YYEKEE (reference sequence). V was clipped by 4 bases and J by 2 bases, with 7 bases between them. This CDR3 is built from 12 residues.

The chain uses TRBV4-1 and TRBJ1-1; D call uncertain. V was cut by 1 base and J by 0 bases, with 6 bases left in between. CDR1 and CDR2 from the germline V gene are MGHRA and YSYEKL. CDR3 length: 14 amino acids. The DNA of the CDR3 is TGCGCCAGCAGCCAAGCTAGTTTGAACACTGAAGCTTTCTTT. Amino acid sequence: CASSQASLNTEAFF.

The chain is built from TRBV7-8 and TRBJ1-1; D is perhaps TRBD1 (5 bases). Trimming took off 4 bases at V and 5 bases at J, with 17 bases between the two ends. The length of the CDR3 is 15 residues. Germline CDR1 reads SGHVS; CDR2 reads FQNEAQ. The chain's CDR3 is CASSWDSGGGTEAFF. The DNA for the CDR3 is TGTGCCAGCAGCTGGGACTCCGGGGGAGGGACTGAAGCTTTCTTT.

The chain combines TRBV4-1 with TRBJ2-1, with 10 bases that match TRBD2. Looked up from germline, CDR1 is MGHRA and CDR2 is YSYEKL. This CDR3 is built from 18 residues. With V trimmed by 2 bases and J by 1 base, 8 bases remained unmatched. As DNA, the CDR3 is TGCGCCAGCAGCCAACCGAGCGGGAGGGGGGATTCCTACAATGAGCAGTTCTTC. It encodes CASSQPSGRGDSYNEQFF.

The chain employs TRBV28 and TRBJ2-7, with D uncertain. The CDR3 sequence is 12 residues long. Per the germline V gene, CDR1 is MDHEN and CDR2 is SYDVKM. V lost 5 bases to trimming and J lost 6 bases, with 11 bases between them. CDR3 DNA: TGTGCCAGCAGTGTCGTGGCAGGCGAGCAGTACTTC. It specifies CASSVVAGEQYF.

The genes are TRBV7-9 and TRBJ1-5; 9 bases fit TRBD1. The V segment lost 3 bases and the J segment 1 base; nucleotides outside the gene matches: 1. The CDR3 extends over 15 amino acids. Germline CDR1 reads SEHNR; CDR2 reads FQNEAQ (reference sequence). CDR3 in DNA: TGTGCCAGCAGCTTGGGACAGGGAAGCAATCAGCCCCAGCATTTT. This translates into CASSLGQGSNQPQHF.

The chain combines TRBV5-1 with TRBJ2-2; 8 bases fit TRBD1. The V and J ends lost 4 bases and 0 bases, in that order; junction bases with no gene match: 2. The CDR3 length is 15 residues. Germline V lookup: CDR1 SGHRS, CDR2 YFSETQ. The CDR3 reads CASSRQGTNTGELFF. The CDR3 DNA is TGCGCCAGCAGCCGACAGGGGACGAACACCGGGGAGCTGTTTTTT.

This clone was detected only once. The chain combines TRBV6-2 or TRBV6-3 with TRBJ2-5, with TRBD2 identical over 13 bases. Trimming removed 5 bases from V and 2 bases from J; junction bases left unmatched: 5. Per the germline V gene, CDR1 is MNHEY and CDR2 is SVGEGT. The CDR3 length is 16 residues. The CDR3 DNA reads as TGTGCCAGCAGTACCCGGACTAGCGGGGGTCAAGAGACCCAGTACTTC. It is translated as CASSTRTSGGQETQYF.

This clone was counted between two and nine times. V is TRBV3-1 (or the pseudogene TRBV3-2) and J is TRBJ2-1, with 7 bases fitting TRBD2. This CDR3 has 17 amino acids. The germline V gene encodes CDR1 LGHDT and CDR2 YNNKEL (reference sequence). V gave up 2 bases and J gave up 4 bases; unmatched junction bases: 11. CDR3 nucleotide sequence: TGTGCCAGCAGCCAACGCCTGACTAGCAATAATTACAATGAGCAGTTCTTC. Protein product: CASSQRLTSNNYNEQFF.

This clone appeared once. This chain links TRBV6-1 with TRBJ2-7; 9 bases match TRBD1. Unmatched junction bases numbered 12, after V lost 6 bases and J lost 3 bases. This CDR3 region has 16 residues. The germline CDR1 and CDR2 sequences are MNHNS and SASEGT. The CDR3 region has the DNA TGTGCCAGCAGGGAAAGAACAGGGGGCGTCGGCTACGAGCAGTACTTC. It codes for CASRERTGGVGYEQYF.

The rearrangement joins TRBV6-5 to TRBJ1-2; 11 positions match TRBD1. This CDR3 region has 13 residues. The V gene's germline CDR1 is MNHEY and CDR2 SVGAGI. V shed 2 bases and J 13 bases; nucleotides not matched to a gene: 6. The CDR3 sequence: CASSYKKDRGLTF. For the CDR3, the DNA is TGTGCCAGCAGTTACAAAAAGGACAGGGGGCTCACCTTC.

The chain carries TRBV7-9 and TRBJ2-1, with a tentative D call TRBD2 (5 bases). Germline values: CDR1 SEHNR, CDR2 FQNEAQ (reference sequence). This CDR3 region has 14 residues. Trimming removed 3 bases from V and 6 bases from J, with 12 bases in between. The CDR3, as DNA: TGTGCCAGCAGCTTGGGATCTAGCAGCAATGAGCAGTTCTTC. Protein sequence: CASSLGSSSNEQFF.

A single count supports this clone. The chain recombines TRBV6-2 or TRBV6-3 with TRBJ2-7; 9 nucleotides line up with TRBD2. The germline CDR1 and CDR2 sequences are MNHEY and SVGEGT. Trimming removed 5 bases from V and 3 bases from J; junction bases left unmatched: 5. The CDR3 sequence is 14 residues long. For the CDR3, the DNA is TGTGCCAGCAGTATAGCGGGAGTCGACTACGAGCAGTACTTC. Its protein is CASSIAGVDYEQYF.

The chain uses TRBV18 and TRBJ1-5; D gene ambiguous. There are 18 residues in the CDR3. Germline V gene lookup returns CDR1 KGHSH and CDR2 LQKENI. Trimming took off 4 bases at V and 3 bases at J, with 22 bases between the two ends. The CDR3 reads CASSLYVAEKVPNQPQHF. The CDR3 nucleotides are TGTGCCAGCTCACTTTATGTGGCGGAAAAGGTACCCAATCAGCCCCAGCATTTT.

The CDR3 region has the DNA TGCACCAGCAGAACTAAGCTACAGGGACGAAATGAAAAACTGTTTTTT. Protein sequence: CTSRTKLQGRNEKLFF. The gene calls are TRBV1 and TRBJ1-4; the table's D call, TRBD1, was not checked against the DNA. TRBV1 is marked as a pseudogene. The CDR3 is made up of 16 amino acids.

The sample holds one count of this clone. The V call is TRBV20-1, the J call TRBJ1-3, with a possible D match to TRBD1 (5 bases). CDR1 and CDR2 (germline): DFQATT, SNEGSKA (reference sequence). This CDR3 has 13 residues. V lost 3 bases and J lost 6, with 12 bases in between. The CDR3 DNA reads as TGCAGTGCTAGTAGCGACAGACAAAACACCATATATTTT. This codes for CSASSDRQNTIYF.

The chain has TRBV5-1 and TRBJ1-1, with D perhaps TRBD1 (5 bases). Germline V gives CDR1 SGHRS, CDR2 YFSETQ. CDR3 length: 15 residues. Trimming cost V 0 bases and J 1 base, with 10 bases left between them. The CDR3 protein is CASSLAGRKNTEAFF. The CDR3 coding sequence is TGCGCCAGCAGCTTGGCAGGGCGGAAGAACACTGAAGCTTTCTTT.